This T cell receptor beta chain was observed in a study of cytomegalovirus exposure and HLA in healthy donors. Study-level information: Within the Caucasian-associated ancestry cluster were roughly 81% of the approximately 390 genotyped donors.

The PCR employed 60 Vbeta primers together with 13 Jbeta primers. Clones were read by immunoSEQ multiplex PCR, and TCRdb kept only the in-frame ones, dropping some. The sample carries roughly 99,000 clones, approximately 79% recorded once. Overall study results and limits: For most TCR beta V segments, an earlier analysis put the productive rate at about 87% or about 30% of the time. TCR beta V- and J-gene trimming was later associated with a missense DCLRE1C variant. The study designated fewer than 200 TCR beta chains cytomegalovirus-associated.

Remarks on this clone: No antigen is known for it.

This CDR3 is 13 amino acids long. The germline CDR1 and CDR2 sequences are LNHDA and SQIVND (reference sequence). V was trimmed by 7 bases and J by 1 base, leaving 9 bases between them. The chain combines TRBV19 with TRBJ2-3, with a tentative D call TRBD2 (6 bases). The sequence derives from a man aged 18 to 35 in good health and CMV-seronegative. The sample taken for sequencing was PBMCs. CDR3 in amino acids: CASNAGRTDTQYF. In DNA, the CDR3 is TGTGCCAGTAACGCGGGGCGCACAGATACGCAGTATTTT.